Presented here are 12 T cell receptor beta chains from one specimen sequenced in a study of T cell responses to AZD1222 COVID-19 vaccine. The protocol was immunoSEQ multiplex PCR, while the TCRdb copy is restricted to in-frame clones and leaves out a portion. The sample contains 200,000 to 250,000 clones, around 94% of which appear only once. Sequenced here: peripheral blood, sampled 28 days after the second dose of the MenACWY control vaccine. Receptors originate from an adult who received the MenACWY meningococcal vaccine as a control.

In this sample, this clone turned up a few times. J is TRBJ1-1 and V is TRBV9; D is uncertain. This CDR3 has 15 residues. The V end was cut by 0 bases, the J end by 1 base, with 10 bases between. Germline lookup yields CDR1 SGDLS and CDR2 YYNGEE. The CDR3 DNA sequence: TGTGCCAGCAGCGTAGCCGGAGCCCCGAACACTGAAGCTTTCTTT. This gives the protein CASSVAGAPNTEAFF. Filled out from reference TRBV9 and TRBJ1-1, the complete variable domain reads DSGVTQTPKHLITATGQRVTLRCSPRSGDLSVYWYQQSLDQGLQFLIQYYNGEERAKGNILERFSAQQFPDLHSELNLSSLELGDSALYFCASSVAGAPNTEAFFGQGTRLTVV.

The gene calls are TRBV5-1 and TRBJ2-3; TRBD1 matches 9 bases. The junction had 7 bases not matched to a gene; V was cut back by 4 bases and J by 4 bases. Germline CDR1 reads SGHRS; CDR2 reads YFSETQ. This CDR3 region has 15 residues. CDR3 DNA sequence: TGCGCCAGCAGCCTGGAACAGGGGGCCTCAGATACGCAGTATTTT. Encoded protein: CASSLEQGASDTQYF.

This chain uses TRBV7-6 with TRBJ2-7; perhaps TRBD1 as D (5 bases). CDR3 length: 12 residues. CDR1 and CDR2 (germline): SGHVS, FNYEAQ. The germline V and J ends were trimmed by 5 bases and 6 bases, with 11 bases remaining between them. CDR3 protein: CASSGRAREQYF. Written as DNA, the CDR3 is TGTGCCAGCAGCGGCAGGGCCCGCGAGCAGTACTTC.

The V gene is TRBV5-1, the J gene TRBJ2-5, with 10 bases that match TRBD2. The CDR3 spans 15 residues. V lost 4 bases and J lost 5; bases outside the gene matches: 8. CDR1 and CDR2 (germline): SGHRS, YFSETQ. CDR3 loop: CASSSGTSEMETQYF. The CDR3 region has the DNA TGCGCCAGCAGCAGTGGGACTAGCGAGATGGAGACCCAGTACTTC.

The J gene is TRBJ1-4, the V gene TRBV27; D uncertain. Trimming took off 6 bases at V and 4 bases at J, with 6 bases between the two ends. CDR1 MNHEY and CDR2 SMNVEV come from the germline V gene (reference sequence). The CDR3 length is 12 residues. CDR3 sequence: CASRGNNEKLFF. CDR3 coding DNA: TGTGCCAGCAGGGGTAATAATGAAAAACTGTTTTTT.

The chain carries TRBV9 and TRBJ2-1, with D perhaps TRBD2 (6 bases). Germline V lookup: CDR1 SGDLS, CDR2 YYNGEE. This CDR3 comprises 15 residues. Trimming removed 6 bases from V and 2 bases from J, with 15 bases in between. The CDR3 region has the DNA TGTGCCAGCACCTCGCAGGGACTCCCCTACAATGAGCAGTTCTTC. It translates to CASTSQGLPYNEQFF. The whole variable domain, remainder taken from reference TRBV9 and TRBJ2-1, is DSGVTQTPKHLITATGQRVTLRCSPRSGDLSVYWYQQSLDQGLQFLIQYYNGEERAKGNILERFSAQQFPDLHSELNLSSLELGDSALYFCASTSQGLPYNEQFFGPGTRLTVL.

The chain has TRBV5-4 and TRBJ2-3, with TRBD1 identical over 7 bases. Germline V gene sequence: CDR1 SGHNT, CDR2 YYREEE (reference sequence). The CDR3 covers 16 residues. With V trimmed by 4 bases and J by 1 base, 9 bases remained unmatched. CDR3 protein: CASSPRTGAGTDTQYF. In DNA, the CDR3 is TGTGCCAGCAGCCCCCGAACAGGGGCCGGCACAGATACGCAGTATTTT.

This chain links TRBV9 with TRBJ1-2, with no clear D. This CDR3 is built from 15 residues. Germline CDR1 SGDLS, CDR2 YYNGEE. The V gene lost 0 bases and the J gene lost 3 bases, with 12 bases spanning the gap. The CDR3 spells CASSVAAGTDYGYTF. The DNA of the CDR3 is TGTGCCAGCAGCGTAGCTGCAGGTACGGACTATGGCTACACCTTC.

The rearrangement links TRBV6-5 to TRBJ1-5; D gene unclear. The CDR3 runs 13 residues. V was trimmed by 5 bases and J by 6 bases, leaving 11 bases between them. Germline V gene data show CDR1 as MNHEY and CDR2 as SVGAGI. In DNA, the CDR3 is TGTGCCAGCAGTACTACCTCCACTCAGCCCCAGCATTTT. Translation gives CASSTTSTQPQHF.

The V and J genes are TRBV25-1 and TRBJ1-1; 7 nucleotides line up with TRBD1. Losses at the gene ends were 6 bases for V and 7 bases for J; bases not matched to a gene: 11. CDR1 is MGHDK, CDR2 SYGVNS, per germline. This CDR3 comprises 14 residues. The CDR3 reads CASSSRTGAYEAFF. In DNA, the CDR3 is TGTGCCAGCAGCTCTAGGACAGGAGCCTATGAAGCTTTCTTT.

The rearrangement links TRBV5-4 to TRBJ2-7; either TRBD1 or TRBD2 may supply D (5 bases each). V shed 5 bases and J shed 3 bases, with 12 bases lying between them. The CDR3 runs 13 residues. Per germline, CDR1 SGHNT and CDR2 YYREEE (reference sequence). CDR3 region: CASRLGRIYEQYF. As DNA, the CDR3 is TGTGCCAGCAGGCTGGGACGTATCTACGAGCAGTACTTC.

The J gene is TRBJ2-5, the V gene TRBV28; no clear D gene. Germline-derived CDR1 and CDR2 are MDHEN and SYDVKM. The V and J ends lost 2 bases and 0 bases respectively, with 4 bases between them. The CDR3 sequence is 13 residues long. This CDR3 reads CASSLGYQETQYF. The CDR3 region has the DNA TGTGCCAGCAGTTTAGGCTACCAAGAGACCCAGTACTTC. The entire variable domain, with the rest obtained from reference TRBV28 and TRBJ2-5, is as follows: DVKVTQSSRYLVKRTGEKVFLECVQDMDHENMFWYRQDPGLGLRLIYFSYDVKMKEKGDIPEGYSVSREKKERFSLILESASTNQTSMYLCASSLGYQETQYFGPGTRLLVL.